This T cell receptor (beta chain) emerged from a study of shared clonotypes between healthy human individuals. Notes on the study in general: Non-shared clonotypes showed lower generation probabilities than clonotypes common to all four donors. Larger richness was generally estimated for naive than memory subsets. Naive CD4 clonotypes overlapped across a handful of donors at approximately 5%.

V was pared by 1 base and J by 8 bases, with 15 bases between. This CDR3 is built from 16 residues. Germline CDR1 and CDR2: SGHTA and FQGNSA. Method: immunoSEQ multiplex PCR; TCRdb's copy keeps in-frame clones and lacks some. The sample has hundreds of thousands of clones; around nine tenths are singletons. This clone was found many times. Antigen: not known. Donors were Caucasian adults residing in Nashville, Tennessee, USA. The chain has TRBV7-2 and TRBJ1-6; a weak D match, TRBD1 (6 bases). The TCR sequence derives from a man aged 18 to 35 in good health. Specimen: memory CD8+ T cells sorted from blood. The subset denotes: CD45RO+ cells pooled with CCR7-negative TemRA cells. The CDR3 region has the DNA TGTGCCAGCAGCTTAGAGGTTTGGGGGCCGGATTCACCCCTCCACTTT. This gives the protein CASSLEVWGPDSPLHF.